This T cell receptor (beta chain) was recorded in a study of control samples from healthy donors and cancer patients. Sequencing was performed with immunoSEQ multiplex PCR; in TCRdb, only in-frame clones are kept and a portion is missing. The sample contains about 120,000 clones, approximately 87% of which appear only once. By its share, this clone is medium-sized. With 4 bases removed from V and 7 bases from J, the gap between germline ends came to 14 bases. The CDR3 consists of 14 residues. The V gene's germline CDR1 is SGHDT and CDR2 YYEEEE. The V call is TRBV5-6, the J call TRBJ1-4, with D perhaps TRBD1 (5 bases). Source material: blood. This clonotype was sampled from a man aged 25 to 45 in good health. CDR3 coding DNA: TGTGCCAGCAGCCCCCAGGGTACCGGTGAAAAACTGTTTTTT. As protein: CASSPQGTGEKLFF. The full variable domain, with the rest looked up from reference TRBV5-6 and TRBJ1-4, is DAGVTQSPTHLIKTRGQQVTLRCSPKSGHDTVSWYQQALGQGPQFIFQYYEEEERQRGNFPDRFSGHQFPNYSSELNVNALLLGDSALYLCASSPQGTGEKLFFGSGTQLSVL.